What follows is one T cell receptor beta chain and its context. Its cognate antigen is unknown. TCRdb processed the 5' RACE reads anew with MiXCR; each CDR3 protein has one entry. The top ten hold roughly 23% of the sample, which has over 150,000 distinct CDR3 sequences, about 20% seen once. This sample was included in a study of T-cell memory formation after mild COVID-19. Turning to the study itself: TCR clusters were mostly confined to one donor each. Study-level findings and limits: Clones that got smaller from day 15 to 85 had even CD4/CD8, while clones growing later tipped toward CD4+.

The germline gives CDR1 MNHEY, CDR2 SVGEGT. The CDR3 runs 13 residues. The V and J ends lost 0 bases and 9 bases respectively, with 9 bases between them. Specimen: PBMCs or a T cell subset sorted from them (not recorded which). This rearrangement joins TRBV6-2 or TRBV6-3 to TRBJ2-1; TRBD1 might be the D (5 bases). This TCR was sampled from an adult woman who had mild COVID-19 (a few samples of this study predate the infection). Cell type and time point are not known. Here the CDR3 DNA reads TGTGCCAGCAGTTACTCGGCAGGGATTGAGCAGTTCTTC. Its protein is CASSYSAGIEQFF.